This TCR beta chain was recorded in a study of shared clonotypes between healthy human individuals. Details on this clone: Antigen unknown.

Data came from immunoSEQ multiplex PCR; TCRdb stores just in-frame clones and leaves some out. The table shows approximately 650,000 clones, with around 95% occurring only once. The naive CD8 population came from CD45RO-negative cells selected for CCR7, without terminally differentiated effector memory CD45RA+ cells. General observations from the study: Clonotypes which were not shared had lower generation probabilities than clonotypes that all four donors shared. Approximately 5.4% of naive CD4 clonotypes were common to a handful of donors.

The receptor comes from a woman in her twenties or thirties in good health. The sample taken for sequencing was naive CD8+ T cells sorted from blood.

CDR3 amino acids: CATSFKSGTYSYEQYF. CDR3 sequence (DNA): TGTGCCACCAGTTTTAAGTCCGGGACTTACTCCTACGAGCAGTACTTC. The genes are TRBV15 and TRBJ2-7, with D possibly being TRBD2 (6 bases). This CDR3 has 16 residues. Deletions cut 6 bases from V and 0 bases from J, with 18 bases between. Germline assignment: CDR1 LNHNV and CDR2 YYDKDF (reference sequence). The complete variable domain, with remaining parts taken from reference TRBV15 and TRBJ2-7, reads DAMVIQNPRYQVTQFGKPVTLSCSQTLNHNVMYWYQQKSSQAPKLLFHYYDKDFNNEADTPDNFQSRRPNTSFCFLDIRSPGLGDTAMYLCATSFKSGTYSYEQYFGPGTRLTVT.